This T cell receptor beta chain emerged from a study of siplizumab effects on memory and regulatory T cells. Clones were sequenced by immunoSEQ multiplex PCR, and TCRdb holds only the in-frame ones, with some missing. The repertoire holds some 100,000 clones, roughly 95% seen once, with under 0.04% in the top ten. The CDR3 contains 16 residues. Germline CDR1 and CDR2: MDHEN and SYDVKM. V shed 6 bases and J shed 0 bases, with 17 bases lying between them. The chain joins TRBV28 to TRBJ2-5; possibly TRBD1 for D (5 bases). This sequence was found in a human donor in good health. The specimen was naive CD4+ T cells sorted from blood. The CDR3 sequence: CASSSLAAGHQETQYF. CDR3 nucleotides: TGTGCCAGCAGCTCGCTGGCGGCAGGGCACCAAGAGACCCAGTACTTC.